The source of this TCR beta chain is a study of Graves' ophthalmopathy and Graves' hyperthyroidism. Clinicians made diagnoses from clinical symptoms, serum thyroxine, TRAb, thyroid ultrasound and orbital computed tomography. This clonotype was counted many times. RNA transcripts yielded amplified TCR beta CDR3 regions. HTBI primers served in a first-round RT-PCR, which a second-round multiplex PCR followed. MiXCR, run by TCRdb on the multiplex PCR reads, gives a single entry per CDR3 protein. The table has more than 150,000 distinct CDR3 sequences, 30% to 45% seen once. The receptor was derived from a woman in her forties with Graves' ophthalmopathy. The specimen was peripheral blood.

The CDR3 reads CASSSWGSTTPYYGYTF. CDR3 coding DNA: TGTGCCAGCAGTTCCTGGGGGTCTACGACCCCGTACTATGGCTACACCTTC. This chain connects TRBV28 to TRBJ1-2, with D perhaps matching TRBD1 (5 bases). CDR3 length: 17 amino acids. Germline V gene lookup returns CDR1 MDHEN and CDR2 SYDVKM. V lost 4 bases to trimming and J lost 3 bases, with 21 bases between them.